Listed below are T cell receptor beta chains from one sample, sequenced in a study of cytomegalovirus exposure and HLA in healthy donors. The protocol was immunoSEQ multiplex PCR, while the TCRdb copy is restricted to in-frame clones and leaves out a portion. The sample totals 60,000 or so clones; its top ten clones hold about 10%. Sequences were obtained from PBMCs. Receptors originate from a man over 45 in good health and CMV-seropositive. Both conserved end residues are part of each CDR3. A D gene is named only where the DNA matches it firmly.

TRBJ2-7 | TRBD2 | TRBV7-6 | TGTGCCAGCAGCTTAGTAGCCGGACTAGTAGTCTTC | CASSLVAGLVVF
TRBJ1-2 | TRBD1 | TRBV6-5 | TGTGCCAGCAGATCCGGGACAGGGGGTTTGAGGGGCTACACCTTC | CASRSGTGGLRGYTF
TRBJ2-7 | TRBD2 | TRBV5-1 | TGCGCCAGCAGCGTGACTAGCGGGTCCTACGAGCAGTACTTC | CASSVTSGSYEQYF
TRBJ2-2 | TRBD1 | TRBV5-3 | TGTGCCAGAAGCCCGGGACAGGGGACCGGGGAGCTGTTTTTT | CARSPGQGTGELFF
TRBJ2-1 | - | TRBV19 | TGTGCCAGTAGTCCCCGGGGTTACAATGAGCAGTTCTTC | CASSPRGYNEQFF
TRBJ1-1 | TRBD1 | TRBV19 | TGTGCCAGTACCCGGGACAGGGGGGCCACTGAAGCTTTCTTT | CASTRDRGATEAFF
TRBJ1-2 | TRBD1 | TRBV5-1 | TGCGCCAGCAGCTCGACAGGGGCACCTAACTATGGCTACACCTTC | CASSSTGAPNYGYTF
TRBJ1-5 | - | TRBV2 | TGTGCCGGCAGCCCTAGGTGGGATCAGCCCCAGCATTTT | CAGSPRWDQPQHF
TRBJ1-2 | - | TRBV30 | TGTGCCTGGAATTCCGGGGGGAACTATGGCTACACCTTC | CAWNSGGNYGYTF
TRBJ1-5 | - | TRBV27 | TGTGCCAGCAGTTTAAAGGGGTGGGATCAGCCCCAGCATTTT | CASSLKGWDQPQHF
TRBJ2-7 | TRBD1 | TRBV6-5 | TGTGCCAGCAGTTACTCCAGCCAGGGGGCTTACGAGCAGTACTTC | CASSYSSQGAYEQYF
TRBJ2-1 | - | TRBV5-1 | TGCGCCAGCAGCTTCGACAATGAGCAGTTCTTC | CASSFDNEQFF
TRBJ2-2 | - | TRBV4-3 | TGCGCCAGCAGCCCACAGGCCAAGAACACCGGGGAGCTGTTTTTT | CASSPQAKNTGELFF
TRBJ2-3 | - | TRBV4-1 | TGCGCCAGCAGCCAAGTTTCTAGCGGCACAGATACGCAGTATTTT | CASSQVSSGTDTQYF
TRBJ2-5 | TRBD2 | TRBV4-1 | TGCGCCAGCAGCCAAGTCGGACTAGCGGGAGGGGTCAGAGAGACCCAGTACTTC | CASSQVGLAGGVRETQYF
TRBJ1-2 | - | TRBV29-1 | TGCAGCGTTATGGGGAGGGTGGACTATGGCTACACCTTC | CSVMGRVDYGYTF